The 24 T cell receptor beta chains below were found in one sample sequenced in a study of immune cell composition in non-small cell lung cancer. Clones were read by immunoSEQ multiplex PCR, and TCRdb kept only the in-frame ones, dropping some. This sample has roughly 15,000 clones, with 70% to 85% found just once. Normal lung was taken at the farthest possible site, at least 3 cm from tumour. The same sample was also used in a study of CD4 T cells in lung cancer.

Sequenced input: non-adjacent lung tissue. The source is a human donor with non-small cell lung cancer.

CDR3 coding DNA: TGTGCCAGCAGCGATGACAGGGTTCGCTCTGGAAACACCATATATTTT. Protein sequence: CASSDDRVRSGNTIYF. J is TRBJ1-3 and V is TRBV5-4; TRBD1 matches at 7 bases. Unmatched junction bases numbered 7, after V lost 4 bases and J lost 0 bases. Germline CDR1 and CDR2: SGHNT and YYREEE (reference sequence). CDR3 size: 16 residues. Combining the CDR3 with reference TRBV5-4 and TRBJ1-3 gives the whole variable domain ETGVTQSPTHLIKTRGQQVTLRCSSQSGHNTVSWYQQALGQGPQFIFQYYREEENGRGNFPPRFSGLQFPNYSSELNVNALELDDSALYLCASSDDRVRSGNTIYFGEGSWLTVV.

The V and J genes are TRBV5-1 and TRBJ2-1; D possibly matches TRBD1 or TRBD2 (7 bases each). Trimming removed 3 bases at V and 6 bases at J, with 19 bases between. This CDR3 is built from 16 residues. Germline CDR1 is SGHRS and CDR2 is YFSETQ. CDR3 residues: CASSSPGTAGINEQFF. In DNA form, the CDR3 reads TGCGCCAGCAGCTCCCCAGGGACAGCGGGAATCAATGAGCAGTTCTTC.

The V call is TRBV4-3, the J call TRBJ2-7; possibly TRBD2 for D (6 bases). The germline V and J ends were trimmed by 1 base and 9 bases, with 13 bases remaining between them. Germline CDR1 and CDR2: LGHNA and YSLEER. The CDR3 spans 13 residues. This CDR3 reads CASSQGDSGRQYF. The DNA of the CDR3 is TGCGCCAGCAGCCAAGGGGATAGCGGACGGCAGTACTTC.

This rearrangement joins TRBV11-3 to TRBJ1-2; 8 bases fit TRBD1. The CDR3 has 13 amino acids. V lost 5 bases, J lost 3 bases, and 2 bases stayed unmatched. The germline CDR1 and CDR2 sequences are SGHNT and YENEEA. The CDR3 region is CASSPGQDYGYTF. The CDR3 bases are TGTGCCAGCAGCCCGGGACAGGACTATGGCTACACCTTC.

The V call is TRBV7-3, the J call TRBJ1-2; weak D call: TRBD1 (5 bases). This CDR3 is 13 amino acids long. Germline V CDR1 and CDR2: SGHTA, FQGTGA. Deletions cut 6 bases from V and 4 bases from J, with 12 bases between. CDR3 coding DNA: TGTGCCAGCAGTTCCCCGGGACTCTATGGCTACACCTTC. Amino acid sequence: CASSSPGLYGYTF.

The chain is built from TRBV5-1 and TRBJ2-2; D is perhaps TRBD1 or TRBD2 (6 bases each). V lost 3 bases to trimming and J lost 6 bases, with 21 bases between them. Looked up from germline, CDR1 is SGHRS and CDR2 is YFSETQ. This CDR3 is 17 amino acids long. In DNA form, the CDR3 reads TGCGCCAGCAGCTCCCAGCCCGGGGGCGCTTTCCCCGGGGAGCTGTTTTTT. Encoded protein: CASSSQPGGAFPGELFF.

V and J are TRBV28 and TRBJ2-2, with TRBD1 identical over 11 bases. The trim removed 4 bases at V and 4 bases at J, leaving 5 bases unmatched. Per the germline V gene, CDR1 is MDHEN and CDR2 is SYDVKM. CDR3 length: 16 residues. The CDR3 nucleotides read TGTGCCAGCAGTTCACCCGGACAGGGGGCCACCGGGGAGCTGTTTTTT. Encoded protein: CASSSPGQGATGELFF. Together with reference TRBV28 and TRBJ2-2, the CDR3 gives the full variable domain: DVKVTQSSRYLVKRTGEKVFLECVQDMDHENMFWYRQDPGLGLRLIYFSYDVKMKEKGDIPEGYSVSREKKERFSLILESASTNQTSMYLCASSSPGQGATGELFFGEGSRLTVL.

The chain combines TRBV9 with TRBJ1-1; D ambiguous. This CDR3 comprises 15 residues. Germline V gene data show CDR1 as SGDLS and CDR2 as YYNGEE. Between the trimmed V and J ends, which lost 0 bases and 1 base, there was a span of 10 bases. The CDR3 is CASSVVSMGNTEAFF. CDR3 bases: TGTGCCAGCAGCGTAGTTTCGATGGGGAACACTGAAGCTTTCTTT.

V is TRBV5-4 and J is TRBJ2-5; perhaps TRBD1 as D (5 bases). The CDR3 has 14 amino acids. The germline CDR1 and CDR2 sequences are SGHNT and YYREEE (reference sequence). The V and J ends lost 3 bases and 4 bases respectively, with 13 bases between them. CDR3 loop: CASSSSGLGETQYF. The CDR3 DNA follows: TGTGCCAGCAGCTCCTCAGGGTTGGGAGAGACCCAGTACTTC.

The J gene is TRBJ1-5, the V gene TRBV5-6; 9 bases are a match to TRBD1. The CDR3 loop spans 19 amino acids. Germline V gene data show CDR1 as SGHDT and CDR2 as YYEEEE. The V gene end was trimmed by 3 bases and the J gene end by 0 bases; junction bases not matched to a gene: 13. The CDR3 sequence is CASSSRQGGLLYSNQPQHF. The CDR3 DNA is TGTGCCAGCAGCTCCCGACAGGGGGGGCTCCTTTATAGCAATCAGCCCCAGCATTTT.

The V gene is TRBV19, the J gene TRBJ2-3, with a possible D match to TRBD2 (6 bases). Per the germline V gene, CDR1 is LNHDA and CDR2 is SQIVND (reference sequence). The CDR3 has 17 amino acids. The V end was cut by 4 bases, the J end by 4 bases, with 21 bases between. CDR3 nucleotides: TGTGCCAGTAGTACCCCCTACCCCCAGGGAGGATCAGATACGCAGTATTTT. Amino acid sequence: CASSTPYPQGGSDTQYF.

Comment on this clone: A read error may account for a junction end that differs from germline. The V call is TRBV5-4, the J call TRBJ1-1; TRBD1 aligns across 10 bases. The CDR3 contains 17 residues. The germline V gene has CDR1 SGHNT and CDR2 YYREEE (reference sequence). The DNA of the CDR3 is TGCGCCAGCAGCCAAGATACCCAGCGGGACAGGGGCACTGAAGCTTTCTTT. This gives the protein CASSQDTQRDRGTEAFF. The full variable domain, its missing parts supplied by reference TRBV5-4 and TRBJ1-1, is ETGVTQSPTHLIKTRGQQVTLRCSSQSGHNTVSWYQQALGQGPQFIFQYYREEENGRGNFPPRFSGLQFPNYSSELNVNALELDDSALYLCASSQDTQRDRGTEAFFGQGTRLTVV.

The CDR3 bases are TGTGCCTGGAGTCTAGGGGGCGGTCAGCCCCAGCATTTT. Translated, it gives CAWSLGGGQPQHF. The rearrangement links TRBV30 to TRBJ1-5; 7 nucleotides agree with TRBD1. The CDR3 is 13 residues long. Looked up from germline, CDR1 is GTSNPN and CDR2 is SVGIG (reference sequence). J lost 6 bases, V lost 2 bases, and 4 bases had no gene match.

This clone has only one observation. The V gene is TRBV11-1, the J gene TRBJ1-1; D unclear. CDR1 is SGHAT and CDR2 is FQDESV in the germline V gene (reference sequence). The CDR3 has 11 residues. V lost 2 bases and J lost 4, with 2 bases in between. In DNA form, the CDR3 reads TGTGCCAGCAGCTTAACCACTGAAGCTTTCTTT. Its protein is CASSLTTEAFF.

J is TRBJ1-2 and V is TRBV6-5; unclear D gene. The CDR3 spans 12 residues. Germline CDR1 MNHEY, CDR2 SVGAGI. Trimming left V 7 bases short and J 2 bases short, with 8 bases between. CDR3 loop: CASKERNYGYTF. The CDR3 DNA sequence: TGTGCCAGCAAGGAGAGAAACTATGGCTACACCTTC.

The rearrangement uses TRBV7-6 and TRBJ2-5; 8 bases agree with TRBD1. This CDR3 has 13 residues. Germline V gives CDR1 SGHVS, CDR2 FNYEAQ. J gave up 5 bases and V 5 bases, and 4 bases lay outside the gene matches. The CDR3 here is CASSTGQAETQYF. Written as DNA, the CDR3 is TGTGCCAGCAGCACGGGACAGGCGGAGACCCAGTACTTC.

The V gene is TRBV15, the J gene TRBJ2-1; D is perhaps TRBD2 (6 bases). The CDR3 length is 14 residues. The V end was cut by 5 bases, the J end by 15 bases, with 23 bases between. Germline CDR1 and CDR2: LNHNV and YYDKDF (reference sequence). The CDR3 reads CATSPPGGITSPFF. CDR3 coding DNA: TGTGCCACCAGCCCCCCCGGAGGGATCACAAGTCCGTTCTTC.

Only a few counts were recorded for this clone. The chain joins TRBV7-9 to TRBJ1-4; TRBD1 matches at 7 bases. V lost 11 bases and J lost 4; bases outside the gene matches: 7. The CDR3 runs 13 residues. Per the germline V gene, CDR1 is SEHNR and CDR2 is FQNEAQ (reference sequence). The CDR3 DNA reads as TGTGCCGCGAAGGGGACAGTTAATGAAAAACTGTTTTTT. Protein product: CAAKGTVNEKLFF.

This chain joins TRBV7-2 and TRBJ1-2, with no clear D. Germline CDR1 is SGHTA and CDR2 is FQGNSA. Trimming stripped 4 bases from V and 4 bases from J, with 10 bases between. This CDR3 is 13 amino acids long. CDR3 sequence reads: CASSSLDTYGYTF. The CDR3 DNA reads as TGTGCCAGCAGCTCCCTTGACACCTATGGCTACACCTTC.

The chain has TRBV6-1 and TRBJ1-1, with D unclear. V was trimmed by 3 bases and J by 5 bases, leaving 10 bases between them. The germline CDR1 and CDR2 sequences are MNHNS and SASEGT. The CDR3 loop spans 13 amino acids. CDR3 loop: CASSEGSGTEAFF. In DNA form, the CDR3 reads TGTGCCAGCAGTGAGGGTAGTGGAACTGAAGCTTTCTTT.

This clone was observed a few times. The chain uses TRBV5-8 and TRBJ2-7; D is unclear. The V gene lost 4 bases and the J gene lost 3 bases, with 14 bases spanning the gap. This CDR3 region has 14 residues. The germline gives CDR1 SGHTS, CDR2 YDEGEE. The DNA for the CDR3 is TGTGCCAGCAGCCAAGTCGGAGATTTCTACGAGCAGTACTTC. Its translation is CASSQVGDFYEQYF.

V and J are TRBV5-6 and TRBJ2-7, with D perhaps matching TRBD1 (5 bases). V lost 2 bases and J lost 5, with 11 bases in between. CDR3 size: 13 residues. From germline, CDR1 is SGHDT and CDR2 YYEEEE. The CDR3 sequence is CASSLQAVDEQYF. The CDR3 bases are TGTGCCAGCAGCTTACAGGCAGTGGACGAGCAGTACTTC.

The chain combines TRBV5-8 with TRBJ1-1; D call uncertain. CDR1 is SGHTS, CDR2 YDEGEE, per germline. V lost 0 bases and J 1 base, leaving 7 bases between the germline ends. This CDR3 region has 14 residues. CDR3 in DNA: TGTGCCAGCAGCTTGGACGGAGGGAACACTGAAGCTTTCTTT. Its protein is CASSLDGGNTEAFF.

This chain joins TRBV29-1 and TRBJ2-7; 7 nucleotides agree with TRBD2. The CDR3 extends over 13 amino acids. V lost 3 bases, J lost 4 bases, and 6 bases stayed unmatched. Germline values: CDR1 SQVTM, CDR2 ANQGSEA. CDR3 sequence (DNA): TGCAGCGTTGAGGGCCAAGCGGGGTACGAGCAGTACTTC. Encoded protein: CSVEGQAGYEQYF.